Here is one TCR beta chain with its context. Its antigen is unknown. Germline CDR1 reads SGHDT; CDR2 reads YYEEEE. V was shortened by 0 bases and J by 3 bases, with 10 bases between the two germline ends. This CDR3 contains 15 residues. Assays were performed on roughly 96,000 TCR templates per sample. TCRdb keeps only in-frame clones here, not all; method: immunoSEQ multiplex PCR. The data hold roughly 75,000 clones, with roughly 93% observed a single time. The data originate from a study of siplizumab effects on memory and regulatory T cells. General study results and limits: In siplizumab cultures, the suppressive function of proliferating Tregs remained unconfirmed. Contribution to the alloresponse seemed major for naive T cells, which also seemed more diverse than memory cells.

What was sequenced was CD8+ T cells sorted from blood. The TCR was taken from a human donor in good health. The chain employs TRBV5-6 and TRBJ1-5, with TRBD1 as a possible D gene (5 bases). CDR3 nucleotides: TGTGCCAGCAGCTTGGTTCGGGACGCCAATCAGCCCCAGCATTTT. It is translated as CASSLVRDANQPQHF.